This T cell receptor beta chain stems from a study of blood T cell repertoires in COVID-19. Libraries were prepared by immunoSEQ multiplex PCR; TCRdb keeps only in-frame clonotypes and omits some of them. The table shows 200,000 to 250,000 clones, with 65% to 90% occurring only once. This CDR3 contains 13 residues. V was cut by 1 base and J by 3 bases, with 6 bases left in between. Germline CDR1 is WSHSY and CDR2 is SAAADI. Material: peripheral blood. The chain recombines TRBV10-2 with TRBJ1-1; weak D call: TRBD1 (5 bases). This sequence was found in a woman aged 80 or older with active or convalescent COVID-19. The CDR3 spells CASSELGHTEAFF. CDR3 coding DNA: TGCGCCAGCAGTGAGTTGGGGCACACTGAAGCTTTCTTT.